This T cell receptor (beta chain) is from a study of beta chain features in type 1 diabetes. Purity (above 95%) was reached by all sorted populations. The germline V gene has CDR1 SNHLY and CDR2 FYNNEI. This CDR3 region has 12 residues. The J segment lost 11 bases and the V segment lost 5 bases, leaving 3 bases of the junction unmatched. A note on this clone: Its antigen is as yet unknown.

Expressed TCRB transcripts were sequenced, since all the RNA that had been isolated was reverse transcribed. Repertoires were generated with immunoSEQ multiplex PCR, while TCRdb's copy carries only in-frame clones and drops some. The table has 630,000 or so clones, over 13% seen once; the top ten hold less than 0.04%. Study results and caveats: There was a moderate but significant shortening of TCRB CDR3s in all four CD4+ subsets of Type 1 diabetes patients.

The chain recombines TRBV2 with TRBJ2-1, with 10 bases aligning to TRBD2. This TCR was recovered from a man in his late teens or twenties with type 1 diabetes. The material sequenced was naive CD4+ T cells from blood. The CDR3 coding sequence is TGTGCCAGCAGTCTAGCGGGGGCTCAGCAGTTCTTC. Translated: CASSLAGAQQFF.